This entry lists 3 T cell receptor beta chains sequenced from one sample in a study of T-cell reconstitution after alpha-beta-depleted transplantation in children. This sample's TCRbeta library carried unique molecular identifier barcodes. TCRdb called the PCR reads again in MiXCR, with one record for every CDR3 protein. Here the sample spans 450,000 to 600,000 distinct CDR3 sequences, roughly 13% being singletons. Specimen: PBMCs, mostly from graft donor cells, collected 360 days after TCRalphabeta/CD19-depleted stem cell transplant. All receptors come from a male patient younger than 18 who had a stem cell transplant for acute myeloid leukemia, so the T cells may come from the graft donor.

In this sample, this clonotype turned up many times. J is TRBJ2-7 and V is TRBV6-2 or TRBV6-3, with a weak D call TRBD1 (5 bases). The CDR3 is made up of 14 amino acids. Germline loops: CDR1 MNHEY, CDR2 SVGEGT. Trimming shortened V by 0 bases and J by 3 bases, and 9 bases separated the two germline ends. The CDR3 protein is CASSYSSGLYEQYF. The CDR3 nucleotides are TGTGCCAGCAGTTACTCTTCAGGGCTCTACGAGCAGTACTTC.

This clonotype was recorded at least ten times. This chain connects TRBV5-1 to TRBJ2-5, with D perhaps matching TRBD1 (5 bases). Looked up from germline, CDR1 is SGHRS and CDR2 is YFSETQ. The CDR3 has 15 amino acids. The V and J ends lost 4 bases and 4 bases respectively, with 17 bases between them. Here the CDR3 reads CASSPLRAPGETQYF. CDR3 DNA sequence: TGCGCCAGCAGCCCCCTCAGGGCACCAGGAGAGACCCAGTACTTC.

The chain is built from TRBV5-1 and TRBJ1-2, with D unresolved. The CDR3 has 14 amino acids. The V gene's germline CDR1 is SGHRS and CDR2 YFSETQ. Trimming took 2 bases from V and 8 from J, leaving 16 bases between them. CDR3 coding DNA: TGCGCCAGCAGCTTTGGCAGCCTGGTGGGGGGCTACACCTTC. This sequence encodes CASSFGSLVGGYTF.